The clone carrying this TCR beta chain was seen many times. The data were obtained in a study of T cells in Graves' hyperthyroidism and ophthalmopathy. Study-level background: Peripheral blood was collected at initial diagnosis, before any treatment.

RNA transcripts served as the template for amplifying TCR beta CDR3 regions. During a first-round RT-PCR of the TCR CDR3, the HTBI primer set was used. From the multiplex PCR reads, TCRdb called clonotypes with MiXCR, one entry per CDR3 protein. Of some 650,000 distinct CDR3 sequences in the sample, about a sixth were seen once. Inclusion characteristics of ophthalmopathy patients comprised a Clinical Activity Score of at least 3, a NOSPECS grade of at least 4, and duration under 3 months. Isolation of PBMCs was performed on 10 ml fresh peripheral blood. CDR1 and CDR2 from the germline V gene are MDHEN and SYDVKM. The ends were cut back, 5 bases at V and 2 bases at J, with 13 bases in the middle. The CDR3 runs 15 residues.

The sample consisted of blood. V and J are TRBV28 and TRBJ2-1, with a tentative D call TRBD1 (6 bases). This clonotype originated in a woman aged 40 to 50 with Graves' ophthalmopathy. CDR3 DNA: TGTGCCAGCAGTAGGGGGAGAGGGGCCTACAATGAGCAGTTCTTC. Translated, it gives CASSRGRGAYNEQFF.